These 2 T cell receptor delta chains were sequenced from one sample in a study of γδ T cells in repeated Plasmodium falciparum infection. TCRdb re-analyzed the multiplex PCR reads via CATT. The sample holds around 82,000 delta-chain clones, about 1.5% seen once. Bulk repertoires came from Vgamma9/Vdelta2+ or Vdelta2-negative gammadelta T cells flow-sorted from PBMC. The specimen sequenced was gamma-delta T cells from blood. These receptors originate from a pool of human donors (malaria-infected and uninfected, not separated).

This clone has only a few counts. TCRdb has a much larger clone's protein, which differs at residue 13 from the translation of this DNA, likely because of a read error; what is shown is the protein translated from the DNA. The gene calls are TRDV2 and TRDJ1, with 9 positions matching TRDD3. Here the J gene was assigned by germline matching of the DNA, as TCRdb has none. This CDR3 is 17 amino acids long. Germline loops: CDR1 GEAIGNYY, CDR2 EKD. The CDR3 nucleotides are TGTGCCTGTGACCTCATGACGTTACTGGGGGAGACCGGTAAACTCATCTTT. Translation: CACDLMTLLGETGKLIF.

This clone was seen a few times. TCRdb's listed protein matches a much larger clone and diverges from this DNA's translation at residue 14, likely through a read error; the protein shown comes from the DNA. This chain joins TRDV1 and TRDJ1, with 9 bases matching TRDD3. Germline V lookup: CDR1 TSWWSYY, CDR2 QGS. The CDR3 has 22 residues. The V segment lost 2 bases and the J segment 0 bases; nucleotides outside the gene matches: 22. CDR3 protein: CALGENPIKGLGDPLYTDKLIF. The CDR3 DNA sequence: TGTGCTCTTGGGGAAAACCCCATTAAGGGGCTGGGGGATCCCCTGTACACCGATAAACTCATCTTT.